This TCR beta chain was observed in a study of T cell repertoires in aging, cancer and after chemotherapy. From germline, CDR1 is MNHEY and CDR2 SVGAGI. The V and J ends lost 0 bases and 7 bases respectively, with 7 bases between them. The CDR3 has 13 residues. The template was genomic DNA from peripheral blood, not RNA. Multiplex touch-down PCR with TRB-A/B primers amplified rearranged V-D-J TRB sequences. TCRdb called the multiplex PCR reads again in MiXCR, with one record for every CDR3 protein. The table lists about 4,600 distinct CDR3 sequences, roughly 27% of them singletons. This chain links TRBV6-5 with TRBJ1-5, with no clear D. The sequencing sample was made of blood. The sequence came from a human donor with a solid tumor. The chain's CDR3 is CASSYSVNQPQHF. CDR3 in DNA: TGTGCCAGCAGTTACTCGGTTAACCAGCCCCAGCATTTT.